A selection of T cell receptor beta chains follows, all from one sample in a study of prognosis after radiotherapy for stage I lung cancer. A single record per CDR3 protein comes from TCRdb applying MiXCR to the multiplex PCR reads. The table records 30,000 to 40,000 distinct CDR3 sequences, around 34% of them present only once. The sample was PBMCs, taken before or after stereotactic body radiation therapy (not recorded which). The source is a donor aged 50 or older with non-small cell lung cancer. The CDR3 runs from the conserved cysteine through the conserved F or W. D genes are given only for firm matches. Some rows mark clone size as missing; the rest say once, few, many or name a class of expanded clone.

clone_size	d_call	j_call	v_call	cdr3_nt	cdr3_aa
few	-	TRBJ1-1	TRBV6-9	TGTGCCAGCAGTTACGTCGGCAGGGGGAACACTGAAGCTTTCTTT	CASSYVGRGNTEAFF
many	TRBD2	TRBJ2-3	TRBV6-4	TGTGCCAGCAGTGAAGGTCGGGAGGCGGATACGCAGTATTTT	CASSEGREADTQYF
many	TRBD2	TRBJ2-7	TRBV20-1	TGCAGTGCCACCCTAGCGGGATACTACGAGCAGTACTTC	CSATLAGYYEQYF
-	-	TRBJ1-1	TRBV6-2/TRBV6-3	TGTGCCAGCAGCCTCGGGGGGGTTCGCGGCACTGAAGCTTTCTTT	CASSLGGVRGTEAFF
many	TRBD1	TRBJ1-1	TRBV5-1	TGCGCCAGCAGCTTCGGGACAGGGGGGTTCAGGACTGAAGCTTTCTTT	CASSFGTGGFRTEAFF
once	-	TRBJ2-3	TRBV19	TGTGCCAGTAGGTATGGCACCCGGTTAGATACGCAGTATTTT	CASRYGTRLDTQYF
medium-sized	TRBD2	TRBJ2-7	TRBV6-1	TGTGCCAGCAGTGCTGGGACTATCCTCTACGAGCAGTACTTC	CASSAGTILYEQYF
-	TRBD1	TRBJ2-7	TRBV6-2/TRBV6-3	TGTTCCAGCAACAGCGGACAGGTCTACGAGCAGTACTTC	CSSNSGQVYEQYF
many	-	TRBJ1-1	TRBV18	TGTGCCAGCTCACCATTGGGGGCAGAGAACACTGAAGCTTTCTTT	CASSPLGAENTEAFF
-	-	TRBJ2-7	TRBV5-1	TGCGCCAGCAGCTTTGCGCTAGCTGGGGGGAACGAGCAGTACTTC	CASSFALAGGNEQYF
many	TRBD2	TRBJ2-7	TRBV4-1	TGCGCCAGCAGCCAAGATCTGGCTAGCGGGAGCCGGTCCTACGAGCAGTACTTC	CASSQDLASGSRSYEQYF
-	-	TRBJ1-3	TRBV20-1	TGCAGTGCTAGGACAACTGACGCCGGAAGCACCATATATTTT	CSARTTDAGSTIYF
medium-sized	-	TRBJ2-7	TRBV5-1	TGCGCCAGCAGCTTGGACGTGGTGGCCTACGAGCAGTACTTC	CASSLDVVAYEQYF
medium-sized	TRBD1	TRBJ2-1	TRBV6-1	TGTGCCAGCATCCCGGGACAGGGGGGAAACAATGAGCAGTTCTTC	CASIPGQGGNNEQFF
many	-	TRBJ1-1	TRBV12-3/TRBV12-4	TGTGCCAGCAGTTTAGCCGGGGGTGCTGAAGCTTTCTTT	CASSLAGGAEAFF
many	TRBD2	TRBJ2-5	TRBV7-9	TGTGCCAGCAGCTTAGGACTAGCGGGAGAGACCCAGTACTTC	CASSLGLAGETQYF
-	-	TRBJ1-6	TRBV6-1	TGTGCCAGCAGTGAACGCATGGGGTATTGGTCACCCCTCCACTTT	CASSERMGYWSPLHF
many	-	TRBJ1-2	TRBV6-1	TGTGCCAGCAGTGAGACAGCCAACTATGGCTACACCTTC	CASSETANYGYTF
-	-	TRBJ1-2	TRBV18	TGTGCCAGCTCACCACAGGATGGCTATGGCTACACCTTC	CASSPQDGYGYTF
many	TRBD1	TRBJ2-7	TRBV6-2/TRBV6-3	TGTGCCAGCAGTTACTTCCGACAGGGTAGCGAGCAGTACTTC	CASSYFRQGSEQYF
many	TRBD1	TRBJ1-3	TRBV6-4	TGTGCCAGCAGCCGGGACAGGGTGAACTCTGGAAACACCATATATTTT	CASSRDRVNSGNTIYF
many	TRBD1	TRBJ2-2	TRBV5-1	TGCGCCAGCAGCTTGCCCGGACAGGGGGCAACCGGGGAGCTGTTTTTT	CASSLPGQGATGELFF
many	TRBD1	TRBJ2-2	TRBV18	TGTGCCAGCTCACCTTCGGGACAGGGGGACACCGGGGAGCTGTTTTTT	CASSPSGQGDTGELFF
many	-	TRBJ2-3	TRBV11-3	TGTGCCAGCAGCCTCGGAGCGTGGGGCATGGGCACAGATACGCAGTATTTT	CASSLGAWGMGTDTQYF
-	TRBD2	TRBJ2-7	TRBV20-1	TGCAGTGCTGGGCCTAGCGGGAGGGTCTACGAGCAGTACTTC	CSAGPSGRVYEQYF
many	-	TRBJ1-1	TRBV27	TGTGCCAGCAGTTTTACAGGGAACACTGAAGCTTTCTTT	CASSFTGNTEAFF
many	-	TRBJ1-5	TRBV24-1	TGTGCCACCAGTGATGGTCGGGGGCAGCATTTT	CATSDGRGQHF
-	TRBD1	TRBJ2-1	TRBV12-3/TRBV12-4	TGTGCCAGCAGTCCCTTGGGACAGTACAATGCGCAGTTCTTC	CASSPLGQYNAQFF
many	-	TRBJ2-7	TRBV6-1	TGTGCCAGCAGGACAAAGGTGACAACCTACGAGCAGTACTTC	CASRTKVTTYEQYF
-	TRBD2	TRBJ2-1	TRBV5-6	TGTTCCAGCGGGCCGGGACTAGCGGTCCTCTACAATGAGCAGTTCTTC	CSSGPGLAVLYNEQFF
many	-	TRBJ1-5	TRBV20-1	TGCAGTGCTAGAGCCTCCGAGTTTGGTCAGCCCCAGCATTTT	CSARASEFGQPQHF
many	TRBD1	TRBJ1-1	TRBV5-1	TGCGCCAGCAGCTCGGGACAGACCTACATGAACACTGAAGCTTTCTTT	CASSSGQTYMNTEAFF
-	TRBD1	TRBJ1-1	TRBV11-3	TGTGCCAGCAGCTTAGGGGGACAGGGGGTCACTGAAGCTTTCTTT	CASSLGGQGVTEAFF
many	TRBD2	TRBJ2-5	TRBV5-1	TGCGCCAGCAGCCGAGCTCTAGCGGGGGCACAAGAGACCCAGTACTTC	CASSRALAGAQETQYF
once	TRBD1	TRBJ1-5	TRBV6-1	TGTGCCAGCAGTGAAGGGACAGGGAGTCAGCCCCAGCATTTT	CASSEGTGSQPQHF
-	-	TRBJ2-3	TRBV6-4	TGTGCCAGCATTTCAGTTAGCACAGATACGCAGTATTTT	CASISVSTDTQYF
once	-	TRBJ1-2	TRBV27	TGTGCCAACAGTTTCGCGAGGCAGTCCAATTTCTATGGCTACACCTTC	CANSFARQSNFYGYTF
-	TRBD2	TRBJ2-1	TRBV6-4	TGTGCCAGCAGTGGGACTAGCGACAATGAGCAGTTCTTC	CASSGTSDNEQFF
many	-	TRBJ2-7	TRBV20-1	TGCAGTGCTAGAGATACAACGGGGGAGCAGTACTTC	CSARDTTGEQYF
-	TRBD1	TRBJ1-5	TRBV6-2/TRBV6-3	TGTGCCAGCAGCACCGCCGGGACAGGGAGCAATCAGCCCCAGCATTTT	CASSTAGTGSNQPQHF
many	-	TRBJ2-3	TRBV2	TGTGCCAGCACGAGCGGGTACACAGATACGCAGTATTTT	CASTSGYTDTQYF
many	-	TRBJ2-5	TRBV3-1	TGTGCCAGCAGCCAAGAGTACGGGGCCCAAGAGACCCAGTACTTC	CASSQEYGAQETQYF
many	-	TRBJ1-1	TRBV5-6	TGTGCCAGCAGCTTGATAAGTGGGCAGACGAACACTGAAGCTTTCTTT	CASSLISGQTNTEAFF
many	-	TRBJ1-1	TRBV20-1	TGCAGTGCTAGGGACCTGGGGGACACTGAAGCTTTCTTT	CSARDLGDTEAFF
few	-	TRBJ2-2	TRBV5-1	TGCGCCAGCAGCTCCGGACAGAACACCGGGGAGCTGTTTTTT	CASSSGQNTGELFF
many	-	TRBJ1-2	TRBV6-2/TRBV6-3	TGTGCCAGCAGTTACGGGCAGCTCCTGGTAGACTATGGCTACACCTTC	CASSYGQLLVDYGYTF
medium-sized	-	TRBJ1-1	TRBV20-1	TGCAGTGCTACGAAAAAACCAGAACAGGTTAACACTGAAGCTTTCTTT	CSATKKPEQVNTEAFF
many	-	TRBJ2-3	TRBV13	TGTGCCAGCAGCTTAGACACAGATACGCAGTATTTT	CASSLDTDTQYF